Listed here is a single T cell receptor beta chain. The V and J ends lost 2 bases and 1 base, in that order; junction bases with no gene match: 6. CDR1 and CDR2 from the germline V gene are SGHRS and YFSETQ. The CDR3 runs 16 residues. The record originates from a study of T cell responses to AZD1222 COVID-19 vaccine. This table comes from immunoSEQ multiplex PCR, and its TCRdb copy is limited to in-frame clones, with some not included. Among 90,000 to 110,000 clones listed, roughly 90% were seen once. The chain couples TRBV5-1 to TRBJ2-1, with TRBD2 identical over 7 bases. The sequence derives from an adult in good health. This material consisted of peripheral blood, taken on day 0 of AZD1222 vaccination. CDR3 DNA sequence: TGCGCCAGCAGCTTAATTAGCGGGTATTCCTACAATGAGCAGTTCTTC. Residues: CASSLISGYSYNEQFF.